The following is a T cell receptor beta chain sequence with its context. No antigen is known for it. No base-level quality is on record; no much larger clone is a single base apart. The data were obtained in a study of blood T cell repertoires in COVID-19 (dated by TCRdb to the early 2020s). Background on the whole study: ImmuneRACE Cohort 3 recovered participants were defined by two consecutive negative NP/OP PCR tests, healthcare professional clearance, or symptom resolution. The collaborator samples originated in the United States, Italy and Spain and spanned the acute and convalescent phases of COVID-19. The material from the prospective study consisted of cDNA or gDNA derived from T cells, B-cell-depleted T cells, or PBMCs. Subjects who had been exposed to COVID-19, were actively infected with it, or had recovered from it provided the deeply sampled blood TCRbeta repertoires that made up the dataset. The repertoires were released in a freely available public database meant as a resource for research on the immune response to SARS-CoV-2. The samples were drawn from two sources: the first 160 participants of the ongoing ImmuneRACE study, and 1,200 or so subjects contributed by 6 global collaborators. Sample metadata almost always included a de-identified subject ID, COVID-19 status, age in years and sex. Where HLA class I and class II types were available, the types were taken from metadata supplied by the sample provider, not from assay-based typing.

The immunoSEQ Assay, a bias-controlled multiplex PCR, was used to amplify TCRbeta CDR3 regions from genomic DNA. As for how the authors treated the data: The number of nucleated cells in each sample was estimated by amplification of reference gene primers within the assay. To quantify the absolute abundance of each unique TCRbeta CDR3 rearrangement, sequence reads were collapsed and filtered. Productive Simpson clonality was computed per sample as the square root of Simpson's diversity index over productive rearrangements. As stored in TCRdb, this immuneACCESS dataset retains in-frame rearrangements with V and J assigned. A fraction of the clones does not appear; measured against another copy, unresolved V genes explain less than half of the discrepancy, and the remainder lacks a known reason. The DNA gave D and trimming, while V, J and clone size come from that table. The sample contains 330,000 or so clones, 80% to 90% of them found a single time. The ten largest clones add up to approximately 1.8% of the sample.

The paper's findings and limits, for the study overall: How much clinical and demographic metadata was included differed by source and by participant, and the metadata was provided uncurated.

Reading the germline V gene gives CDR1 MNHEY and CDR2 SVGAGI. Its CDR3 holds 15 amino acids, cysteine through phenylalanine. Only CDR3 DNA is held: 45 bases, read in frame from base 1. The V end loses 4 bases and the J end loses 6 bases, and a stretch of 13 bases separates them. In the prospective study, participants were about 18 to 100 years old, resided in about two dozen geographic areas of the United States, and were enrolled through a virtual design. To assign participants to cohorts, the prospective study relied on clinical history that participants themselves reported in a screening survey and a study questionnaire. Mobile phlebotomists in the prospective study collected whole blood, serum and a nasopharyngeal or oropharyngeal swab from every participant. Additional blood draws and questionnaires over an approximately two-month period could optionally be provided by prospective study participants. Before DNA extraction, blood samples from the prospective study were shipped at room temperature or frozen.

This clonotype was obtained from a man aged 40-50 years in a cohort exposed to, infected with or recovered from COVID-19 (not recorded which). Recombination connected TRBV6-5 to TRBJ1-6; a weak D assignment points to TRBD1 (5 bases agree). Input material: PBMCs or T cells enriched from blood (not recorded which). The DNA reads TGTGCCAGCAGTTCTGGGGCGACCCCTAATTCACCCCTCCACTTT. Translation gives CASSSGATPNSPLHF.